This T cell receptor (beta chain) came from a study of T cells after posttransplantation cyclophosphamide. Overall study results and limits: Tissue-infiltrating T cells from skin or gut overlapped little with blood T cells. After PTCy, TRB diversity resembled that of CNI/methotrexate controls. Donor CD8+ memory clones often dominated recipient blood repertoires at later times.

V was clipped by 4 bases and J by 1 base; unmatched bases: 3. Germline CDR1 and CDR2: SGHNT and YYREEE (reference sequence). This CDR3 is built from 15 residues. TCRdb's copy holds only in-frame clones and misses some; the assay was immunoSEQ multiplex PCR. The sample holds 7,500 to 8,000 clones, and no clone turns up only once. A marrow graft followed busulfan-fludarabine conditioning, with cyclophosphamide on days +3 and +4. This clone was counted ten times or more. No antigen is known for it. The source material was PBMCs, sampled after allogeneic stem cell transplant with posttransplant cyclophosphamide. The receptor's source is a male patient aged 18-29 years who received an allogeneic stem cell transplant from an unrelated donor, was CMV-positive, and had acute and chronic GVHD. Some T cells could come from the graft donor. The rearrangement uses TRBV5-4 and TRBJ2-2; 8 positions match TRBD1. CDR3 sequence reads: CASSLTGGNTGELFF. The CDR3 nucleotides read TGTGCCAGCAGCCTCACAGGGGGGAACACCGGGGAGCTGTTTTTT.